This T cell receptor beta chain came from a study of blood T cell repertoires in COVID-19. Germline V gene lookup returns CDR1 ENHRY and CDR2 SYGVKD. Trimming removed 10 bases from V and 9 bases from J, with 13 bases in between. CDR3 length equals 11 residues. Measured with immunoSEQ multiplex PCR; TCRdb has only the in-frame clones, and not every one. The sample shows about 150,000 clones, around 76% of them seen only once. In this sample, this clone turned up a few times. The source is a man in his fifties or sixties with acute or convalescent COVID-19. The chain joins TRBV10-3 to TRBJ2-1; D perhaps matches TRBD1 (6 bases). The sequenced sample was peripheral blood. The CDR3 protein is CATRGTREQFF. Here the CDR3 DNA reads TGTGCCACGAGGGGGACGCGTGAGCAGTTCTTC.